This TCR beta chain is drawn from a study of T cells after posttransplantation cyclophosphamide. The related graft donor's blood sample was taken on the day of bone marrow donation. Method: immunoSEQ multiplex PCR; TCRdb's copy keeps in-frame clones and lacks some. The sample is made up of 35,000 to 40,000 clones, none counted only once. This CDR3 is 14 amino acids long. J was trimmed by 2 bases and V by 8 bases; bases with no gene match: 9. Germline assignment: CDR1 MNHEY and CDR2 SMNVEV (reference sequence). In its sample, this clone was seen many times. The rearrangement uses TRBV27 and TRBJ2-7; 7 positions agree with TRBD1. Sequenced input: PBMCs. The source is a man in his fifties or sixties in good health, CMV-negative, and a related stem cell transplant donor. This CDR3 reads CASAVGGSPYEQYF. In DNA, the CDR3 is TGTGCCAGCGCAGTAGGGGGCTCACCCTACGAGCAGTACTTC.